What follows are 11 T cell receptor beta chains derived from one specimen sequenced in a study of blood T cell repertoires in COVID-19. Using immunoSEQ multiplex PCR, the repertoire was profiled, and TCRdb retains in-frame clones only, with some absent. The data contain approximately 80,000 clones, just over 85% of them singletons. The specimen sequenced was peripheral blood. These receptor sequences come from a human donor in a cohort sampled during active COVID-19.

This rearrangement joins TRBV5-4 to TRBJ2-2; TRBD2 is a possible D gene (6 bases). Per the germline V gene, CDR1 is SGHNT and CDR2 is YYREEE (reference sequence). The V end lost 2 bases, the J end lost 1 base, and 6 bases lay between the germline ends. The CDR3 runs 14 residues. The DNA of the CDR3 is TGTGCCAGCAGCTTAGCGGGGAACACCGGGGAGCTGTTTTTT. Its protein product is CASSLAGNTGELFF.

The chain joins TRBV5-4 to TRBJ1-2; a possible D gene is TRBD1 (5 bases). This CDR3 has 13 residues. V gave up 0 bases and J gave up 8 bases, with 11 bases separating them. CDR1 and CDR2 (germline): SGHNT, YYREEE (reference sequence). The CDR3 protein is CASSLVGGTGYTF. CDR3 nucleotide sequence: TGTGCCAGCAGCTTGGTGGGCGGGACCGGCTACACCTTC.

This clone was seen a few times. The J gene is TRBJ2-5, the V gene TRBV12-3 or TRBV12-4; 7 bases are a match to TRBD1. CDR3 length equals 13 residues. V shed 5 bases, J shed 7 bases, and the junction held 7 bases outside the gene matches. The CDR3 DNA reads as TGTGCCAGCAGTCTAGACAGGGCGGGGACCCAGTACTTC. Protein product: CASSLDRAGTQYF.

This clone was seen once. V usage is TRBV13 and J usage is TRBJ2-7; D not resolved. The germline V gene has CDR1 PRHDT and CDR2 FYEKMQ (reference sequence). Deletions cut 3 bases from V and 1 base from J, with 10 bases between. This CDR3 is built from 14 residues. The CDR3: CASSFTVKSYEQYF. DNA for the CDR3: TGTGCCAGCAGCTTCACAGTGAAATCCTACGAGCAGTACTTC.

The chain links TRBV15 to TRBJ1-2; 7 positions agree with TRBD1. Germline V gives CDR1 LNHNV, CDR2 YYDKDF (reference sequence). V was pared by 0 bases and J by 7 bases, with 2 bases of the junction left unmatched. CDR3 length: 13 amino acids. CDR3 loop: CATSRDRTGGYTF. Here the CDR3 DNA reads TGTGCCACCAGCAGAGATCGGACAGGTGGCTACACCTTC. The entire variable domain, with the rest obtained from reference TRBV15 and TRBJ1-2, is as follows: DAMVIQNPRYQVTQFGKPVTLSCSQTLNHNVMYWYQQKSSQAPKLLFHYYDKDFNNEADTPDNFQSRRPNTSFCFLDIRSPGLGDTAMYLCATSRDRTGGYTFGSGTRLTVV.

This sequence joins TRBV9 and TRBJ2-5; 7 nucleotides match TRBD1. The CDR3 covers 14 residues. V shed 2 bases, J shed 5 bases, and the junction held 6 bases outside the gene matches. The germline V gene has CDR1 SGDLS and CDR2 YYNGEE. The CDR3 sequence: CASSVTGWGETQYF. As DNA, the CDR3 is TGTGCCAGCAGCGTGACAGGGTGGGGCGAGACCCAGTACTTC.

Note on this clone: This sample also contains other DNA sequences that code for the same CDR3. The gene calls are TRBV19 and TRBJ1-5; D not certain. The CDR3 consists of 13 residues. V lost 3 bases and J 6 bases, leaving 9 bases between the germline ends. Germline values: CDR1 LNHDA, CDR2 SQIVND (reference sequence). The CDR3 is CASSMGPLQPQHF. Here the CDR3 DNA reads TGTGCCAGTAGTATGGGCCCACTTCAGCCCCAGCATTTT.

The chain uses TRBV7-9 and TRBJ2-2; no reliable D call. The V gene lost 11 bases and the J gene lost 3 bases, with 10 bases spanning the gap. CDR1 SEHNR and CDR2 FQNEAQ come from the germline V gene (reference sequence). The CDR3 is 12 residues long. DNA of the CDR3: TGTGCCTCACGGTCGGACACCGGGGAGCTGTTTTTT. It yields the protein CASRSDTGELFF. The full variable domain, with the rest looked up from reference TRBV7-9 and TRBJ2-2, is DTGVSQNPRHKITKRGQNVTFRCDPISEHNRLYWYRQTLGQGPEFLTYFQNEAQLEKSRLLSDRFSAERPKGSFSTLEIQRTEQGDSAMYLCASRSDTGELFFGEGSRLTVL.

The chain is built from TRBV3-1 (or the pseudogene TRBV3-2) and TRBJ2-3; D unclear. Per germline, CDR1 LGHDT and CDR2 YNNKEL (reference sequence). The CDR3 loop spans 13 amino acids. The V and J ends lost 2 bases and 6 bases respectively, with 9 bases between them. The DNA of the CDR3 is TGTGCCAGCAGCCAATATGAGTGGGATACGCAGTATTTT. Translated: CASSQYEWDTQYF.

The chain joins TRBV6-4 to TRBJ1-5, with TRBD1 as a possible D gene (5 bases). Trimming removed 2 bases at V and 3 bases at J, with 11 bases between. Germline V gene lookup returns CDR1 MRHNA and CDR2 SNTAGT. The CDR3 runs to 15 residues. CDR3 bases: TGTGCCAGCAGTGACAGGACACTCTCCAATCAGCCCCAGCATTTT. Protein product: CASSDRTLSNQPQHF.

J is TRBJ2-7 and V is TRBV18; TRBD2 is a possible D gene (5 bases). The V end lost 0 bases, the J end lost 1 base, and 7 bases lay between the germline ends. CDR1 is KGHSH, CDR2 LQKENI, per germline. This CDR3 spans 14 amino acids. Here the CDR3 reads CASSPPRGSYEQYF. The CDR3 DNA reads TGTGCCAGCTCACCACCGAGAGGGTCCTACGAGCAGTACTTC. Drawing the rest from reference TRBV18 and TRBJ2-7, the complete variable domain is NAGVMQNPRHLVRRRGQEARLRCSPMKGHSHVYWYRQLPEEGLKFMVYLQKENIIDESGMPKERFSAEFPKEGPSILRIQQVVRGDSAAYFCASSPPRGSYEQYFGPGTRLTVT.